Here is one T cell receptor (beta chain) with its context. This specimen belongs to a study of blood T cell repertoires in COVID-19. Study in general: Sample material is recorded as cDNA or gDNA derived from T cells, B-cell-depleted T cells, or PBMCs.

TCRdb keeps only in-frame clones here, not all; method: immunoSEQ multiplex PCR. The sample records approximately 300,000 clones, about 93% being singletons. Seattle patients were enrolled during active infection and followed longitudinally. Per germline, CDR1 SGHRS and CDR2 YFSETQ. V lost 5 bases and J 6 bases, leaving 17 bases between the germline ends. The CDR3 sequence is 15 residues long. This TCR was sampled from a woman aged 30 to 39 with COVID-19, enrolled during active disease. Sequencing input: peripheral blood. This sequence joins TRBV5-1 and TRBJ2-2, with D perhaps TRBD2 (6 bases). The CDR3 protein is CASRRDPSVSGELFF. CDR3 nucleotide sequence: TGCGCCAGCAGACGGGACCCTAGCGTCTCCGGGGAGCTGTTTTTT.